The sequence of this T cell receptor (beta chain) was determined in a study of blood T cells in healthy people across ages. A J-beta primer mix and a sample-barcoded 5' primer were used in a second PCR of roughly 6 to 12 cycles. Carrying 12 random nucleotides, a template-switch adaptor labeled each individual cDNA molecule. TCRdb independently ran MiXCR on the 5' RACE reads; one entry per CDR3 protein. Here the sample spans 540,000 or so distinct CDR3 sequences, around 48% being singletons. In its sample, this clonotype was seen a few times. Its antigen is undetermined. Study observations and caveats: Per-million-T-cell TCR beta diversity fell roughly linearly with age.

The germline V gene encodes CDR1 MNHNS and CDR2 SASEGT. Deletions cut 7 bases from V and 4 bases from J, with 13 bases between. The CDR3 covers 13 residues. The clonotype was recovered from a man older than 75 in good health. This chain joins TRBV6-1 and TRBJ2-5; D may match TRBD1 or TRBD2 (5 bases each). Source material: blood. The chain's CDR3 is CASTDEGRETQYF. In nucleotides, the CDR3 is TGTGCCAGCACTGATGAGGGGCGAGAGACCCAGTACTTC.